Listed below are T cell receptor beta chains from one sample, sequenced in a study of blood T cells in healthy people across ages. TCRdb re-derived calls from the 5' RACE reads in MiXCR, one entry per CDR3 protein. The sample has about 1 million distinct CDR3 sequences, 45% seen once. Source material: blood. All receptors derive from a woman in her fifties or sixties in good health. The CDR3 runs from the conserved cysteine through the conserved F or W. Each record gives: V gene, D gene, clone size, J gene, CDR3 protein, CDR3 DNA. A D gene is named only where the DNA matches it firmly. Some rows mark clone size as missing; the rest say once, few, many or name a class of expanded clone.

TRBV5-1	.	.	TRBJ1-1	CASSPYGPNTEAFF	TGCGCCAGCAGCCCTTACGGGCCAAACACTGAAGCTTTCTTT
TRBV20-1	.	.	TRBJ2-7	CSARDIRAGTVGEQYF	TGCAGTGCTAGAGATATCCGGGCAGGCACTGTGGGGGAGCAGTACTTC
TRBV29-1	.	many	TRBJ2-3	CSARADTQYF	TGCAGCGCTCGGGCAGATACGCAGTATTTT
TRBV7-2	TRBD2	once	TRBJ2-1	CASSPEGAGSSYNEQFF	TGTGCCAGCAGCCCAGAGGGAGCGGGAAGCTCCTACAATGAGCAGTTCTTC
TRBV10-2	TRBD2	.	TRBJ2-1	CATIPGLAGDRSYNEQFF	TGCGCCACGATCCCGGGACTAGCGGGAGACAGGTCCTACAATGAGCAGTTCTTC
TRBV25-1	TRBD1	.	TRBJ1-2	CASSDKGAAGYTF	TGTGCCAGCAGTGACAAGGGGGCTGCAGGCTACACCTTC
TRBV4-2	.	.	TRBJ2-1	CASSQSTAYNEQFF	TGTGCCAGCAGCCAGAGCACAGCCTACAATGAGCAGTTCTTC
TRBV27	.	once	TRBJ1-1	CASSADWGTEAFF	TGTGCCAGCAGTGCCGATTGGGGCACTGAAGCTTTCTTT
TRBV5-1	.	.	TRBJ2-5	CASTRQNQETQYF	TGCGCCAGCACCAGACAGAATCAAGAGACCCAGTACTTC
TRBV12-3/TRBV12-4	TRBD1	.	TRBJ1-2	CASSSTGENGYTF	TGTGCCAGCAGTTCAACAGGGGAGAATGGCTACACCTTC
TRBV6-6	.	.	TRBJ2-7	CASSPTTPSYEQYF	TGTGCCAGCAGTCCCACTACACCCTCCTACGAGCAGTACTTC
TRBV3-1	.	.	TRBJ2-1	CASTSKGRGGEQFF	TGTGCCAGCACCTCCAAGGGAAGGGGTGGTGAGCAGTTCTTC
TRBV6-5	.	few	TRBJ1-2	CASSYDSSYGYTF	TGTGCCAGCAGTTACGACAGCTCCTATGGCTACACCTTC
TRBV28	TRBD2	.	TRBJ2-5	CASSSGTSGRIEETQYF	TGTGCCAGCAGTTCCGGGACTAGCGGGAGGATTGAGGAGACCCAGTACTTC
TRBV4-2	.	.	TRBJ1-4	CASSQEWQGNEKLFF	TGTGCCAGCAGCCAAGAGTGGCAGGGAAATGAAAAACTGTTTTTT
TRBV30	TRBD2	.	TRBJ2-7	CAWSPLGRETYEQYF	TGTGCCTGGAGTCCATTGGGGCGGGAGACTTACGAGCAGTACTTC
TRBV5-1	TRBD2	.	TRBJ2-1	CASQGLAGVGYNEQFF	TGCGCCAGCCAAGGTCTAGCGGGAGTGGGGTACAATGAGCAGTTCTTC
TRBV7-7	.	.	TRBJ2-1	CASSRTGPGRYNEQFF	TGTGCCAGCAGCCGTACAGGGCCCGGAAGATACAATGAGCAGTTCTTC
TRBV5-1	.	.	TRBJ1-1	CASRFSTGITEAFF	TGCGCCAGCAGGTTCTCTACAGGGATCACTGAAGCTTTCTTT
TRBV5-1	TRBD2	.	TRBJ2-3	CASRITLAGVFADTQYF	TGCGCCAGCAGAATAACACTAGCGGGAGTTTTCGCAGATACGCAGTATTTT
TRBV10-1	.	.	TRBJ2-5	CASSESGNRQETQYF	TGCGCCAGCAGTGAAAGCGGCAACCGACAAGAGACCCAGTACTTC
TRBV19	.	once	TRBJ2-7	CASKDGPGTYEQYF	TGTGCCAGCAAAGATGGGCCGGGGACCTACGAGCAGTACTTC
TRBV11-2	TRBD2	few	TRBJ2-3	CASSRLPSGRRDTQYF	TGTGCCAGCAGCCGACTTCCTAGCGGGAGGAGAGATACGCAGTATTTT
TRBV7-3	TRBD2	.	TRBJ2-1	CASSLTSSISYNEQFF	TGTGCCAGCAGCTTGACTAGCAGCATCTCCTACAATGAGCAGTTCTTC
TRBV7-9	.	.	TRBJ2-7	CASSLHTGLLEQYF	TGTGCCAGCAGCTTACATACAGGGTTACTTGAGCAGTACTTC
TRBV5-1	.	.	TRBJ1-2	CASSLEHVYGYTF	TGCGCCAGCAGCTTGGAGCACGTCTATGGCTACACCTTC
TRBV24-1	.	.	TRBJ2-3	CATSDVRNSDTQYF	TGTGCCACCAGTGATGTTAGGAACTCAGATACGCAGTATTTT
TRBV4-1	TRBD1	.	TRBJ2-1	CASSQNPTGDYEQFF	TGCGCCAGCAGCCAAAACCCGACAGGGGATTATGAGCAGTTCTTC
TRBV10-3	TRBD2	many	TRBJ2-5	CAISVGTSGNQETQYF	TGTGCCATCAGTGTTGGTACTAGCGGAAACCAAGAGACCCAGTACTTC
TRBV7-9	TRBD2	.	TRBJ2-7	CASRPGLAGGRRYEQYF	TGTGCCAGCAGGCCGGGACTAGCGGGAGGGCGTCGCTACGAGCAGTACTTC
TRBV2	.	.	TRBJ2-7	CASIGGLYEQYF	TGTGCCAGCATAGGGGGGCTTTACGAGCAGTACTTC
TRBV27	.	.	TRBJ1-2	CASSLSWDRKDYGYTF	TGTGCCAGCAGTCTAAGTTGGGATCGTAAGGACTATGGCTACACCTTC
TRBV7-7	.	.	TRBJ2-5	CASSLRAGKVETQYF	TGTGCCAGCAGCTTAAGGGCGGGAAAGGTGGAGACCCAGTACTTC
TRBV5-6	.	.	TRBJ2-1	CASSDGDYPYNEQFF	TGTGCCAGCAGCGACGGAGACTACCCCTACAATGAGCAGTTCTTC
TRBV7-6	TRBD2	.	TRBJ2-1	CAGSRSGPSYNEQFF	TGTGCCGGCAGCCGTAGCGGGCCTTCCTACAATGAGCAGTTCTTC
TRBV27	.	few	TRBJ2-7	CASSFYSTYEQYF	TGTGCCAGCAGTTTCTACAGTACCTACGAGCAGTACTTC
TRBV20-1	TRBD2	.	TRBJ2-6	CSARLAGRFSGANVLTF	TGCAGTGCTAGGCTAGCGGGGAGGTTTTCAGGGGCCAACGTCCTGACTTTC